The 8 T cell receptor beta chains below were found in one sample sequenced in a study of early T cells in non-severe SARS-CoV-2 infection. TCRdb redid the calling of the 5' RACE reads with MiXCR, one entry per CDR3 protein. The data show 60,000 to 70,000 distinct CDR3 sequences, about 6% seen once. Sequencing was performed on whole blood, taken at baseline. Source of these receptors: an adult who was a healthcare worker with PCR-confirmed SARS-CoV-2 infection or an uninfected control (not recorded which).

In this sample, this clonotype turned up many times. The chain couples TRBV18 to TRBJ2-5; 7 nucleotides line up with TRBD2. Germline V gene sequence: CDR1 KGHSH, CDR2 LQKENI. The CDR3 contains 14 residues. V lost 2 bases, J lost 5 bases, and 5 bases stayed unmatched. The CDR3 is CASSPSGGGETQYF. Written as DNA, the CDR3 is TGTGCCAGCTCACCATCGGGAGGAGGTGAGACCCAGTACTTC.

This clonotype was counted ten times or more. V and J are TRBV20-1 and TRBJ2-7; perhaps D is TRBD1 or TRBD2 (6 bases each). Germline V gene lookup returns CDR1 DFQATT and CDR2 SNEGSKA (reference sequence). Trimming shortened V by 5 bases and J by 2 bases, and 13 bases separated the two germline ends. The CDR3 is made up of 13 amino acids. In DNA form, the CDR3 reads TGCAGTGCTCGCCTAGGGGGGACCTACGAGCAGTACTTC. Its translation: CSARLGGTYEQYF.

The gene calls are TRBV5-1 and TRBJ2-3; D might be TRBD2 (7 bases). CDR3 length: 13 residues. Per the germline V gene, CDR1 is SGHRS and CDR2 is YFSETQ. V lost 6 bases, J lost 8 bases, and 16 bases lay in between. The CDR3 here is CASTTREGGTQYF. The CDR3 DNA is TGCGCCAGCACCACGAGGGAGGGGGGTACGCAGTATTTT.

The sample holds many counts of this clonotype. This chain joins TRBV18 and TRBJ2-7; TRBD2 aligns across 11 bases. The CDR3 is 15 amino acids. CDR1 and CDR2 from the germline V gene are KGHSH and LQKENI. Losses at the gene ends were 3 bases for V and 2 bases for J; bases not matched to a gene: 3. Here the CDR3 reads CASSPLAGGTYEQYF. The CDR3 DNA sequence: TGTGCCAGCTCACCCCTAGCGGGAGGCACCTACGAGCAGTACTTC.

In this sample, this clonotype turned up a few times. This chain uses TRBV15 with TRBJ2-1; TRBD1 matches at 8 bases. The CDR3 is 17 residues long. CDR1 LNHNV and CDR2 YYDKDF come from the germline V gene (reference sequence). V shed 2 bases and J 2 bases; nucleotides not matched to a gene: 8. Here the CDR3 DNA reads TGTGCCACCAGCAGAACCAGACAGGGGAGAACCTACAATGAGCAGTTCTTC. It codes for CATSRTRQGRTYNEQFF.

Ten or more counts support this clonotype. Here the CDR3 DNA reads TGTGCCAGCAGTTACCCAAGGACAGGGAATTTGAACACTGAAGCTTTCTTT. This translates into CASSYPRTGNLNTEAFF. This sequence joins TRBV6-2 or TRBV6-3 and TRBJ1-1; 8 bases agree with TRBD1. Germline CDR1 MNHEY, CDR2 SVGEGT. Trimming removed 2 bases from V and 0 bases from J; junction bases left unmatched: 8. The CDR3 totals 17 residues.

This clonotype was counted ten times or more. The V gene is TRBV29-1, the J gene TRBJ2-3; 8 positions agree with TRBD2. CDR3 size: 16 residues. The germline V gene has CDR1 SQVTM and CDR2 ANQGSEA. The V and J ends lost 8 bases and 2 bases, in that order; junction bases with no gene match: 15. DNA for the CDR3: TGCAGCTTTCGGGGGGCGGGAGGACGGCCCACAGATACGCAGTATTTT. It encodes CSFRGAGGRPTDTQYF.

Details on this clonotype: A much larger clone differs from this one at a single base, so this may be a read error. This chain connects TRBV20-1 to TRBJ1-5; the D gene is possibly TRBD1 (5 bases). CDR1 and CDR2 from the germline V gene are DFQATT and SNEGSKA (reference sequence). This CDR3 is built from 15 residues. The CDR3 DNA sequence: TGCAGTGCTTTTTCATACGGGGCGGGCAATCAGCCCCAGCTTTTT. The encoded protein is CSAFSYGAGNQPQLF.